The entry that follows covers one T cell receptor beta chain sequence. This clonotype was seen only a few times. Its antigen has not been determined. Base quality data are lacking; no much larger clone is found one base away. This specimen comes from a study of T-cell memory formation after mild COVID-19 (dated by TCRdb to the early 2020s). A note on the overall study: Most TCR sequence clusters were specific to one of the two donors. T-cell clones expanding and contracting after mild COVID-19 in two donors were tracked by longitudinal TCRalpha and TCRbeta repertoire sequencing. Two young, previously healthy adult volunteers, one female and one male, were included in the cohort.

What the study reported, not specific to this receptor: Whether the second-wave clones peaking on day 37 were SARS-CoV-2 specific was not confirmed. Some responding clones were detected in pre-infection memory, which suggested that pre-existing cross-reactive memory T cells had joined the SARS-CoV-2 response. The study covered only a couple of mild cases, and larger cohorts including severe cases with pre-infection samples were considered necessary. From day 15 to 85, contracting clones showed balanced CD4/CD8 phenotypes, whereas a second wave of clones that expanded from day 15 to 37 leaned towards CD4+. Contracting CD4+ clones were located mainly in the CM and EM memory subsets, whereas CD8+ clones were found to be enriched in EMRA.

Ficoll-Paque density gradient centrifugation was the method used to isolate PBMCs. The sequencer listed for this sample is Illumina NovaSeq 6000. TCRalpha and TCRbeta cDNA libraries were built by 5'RACE with constant-segment primers, adding sample barcodes and unique molecular identifiers. RNA was extracted from every sample with Trizol reagent. The libraries were amplified in two PCR steps, and the second step added a second sample barcode and Illumina TruSeq adapters. The libraries were sequenced on an Illumina NovaSeq using 2 x 150 bp paired-end reads. As for the original processing: Demultiplexing of reads and collapsing into UMI-guided consensus sequences were performed with migec v1.2.7. With mixcr v2.1.11, UMI consensuses were aligned to TRA and TRB V and J templates and assembled into clonotypes. Expanded or contracted clonotypes were those called significant by both edgeR and NoisET, with noise models trained on biological replicates. For edgeR calls, the cutoffs were a false discovery rate-adjusted p below 0.01 and a log2 fold-change threshold of 1. As an exploratory analysis of dynamics, PCA with hierarchical clustering was applied to max-normalized trajectories of the 1000 most abundant clonotypes. Separately sequenced CD4+ and CD8+ repertoires were used to assign a CD4 or CD8 phenotype to each responding clone. The public reads were quality trimmed at Q25 with fastp and then assembled into clones with MiXCR by TCRdb, keeping productive beta chains. All rows with the same CDR3 protein become a single entry with the most common DNA and genes. TCRdb's processing, not the authors' own work, is the source of the V and J calls. Recorded for this sample are some 120,000 distinct CDR3 sequences; 15% to 20% of them occurred a single time. The ten largest clones represent about 15% of the sample.

Spanning cysteine to phenylalanine, the CDR3 consists of 14 amino acids. The CDR3 DNA has 42 bases and is translated from base 1. From a lookup of the germline V gene, CDR1 and CDR2 are SGHTA and FQGNSA. V is clipped by 4 bases and J by 0 bases, and the sequence between their germline boundaries is 6 bases long. This TCR was sampled from an adult woman who had mild COVID-19 (a few samples of this study predate the infection). The sample titles of this study are shuffled in the database, so cell type and time point are left out; the donor was told from shared clones. Rearrangement joined TRBV7-2 to TRBJ2-2, with the D call perhaps TRBD1 or TRBD2, as 5 bases match in each case. Sequencing was done on a sample of PBMCs or a T cell subset sorted from them (not recorded which). The CDR3 protein sequence reads: CASSWDANTGELFF. The DNA sequence follows: TGTGCCAGCAGCTGGGACGCGAACACCGGGGAGCTGTTTTTT.